The 16 T cell receptor beta chains presented below share a single source sample, sequenced in a study of cytomegalovirus exposure and HLA in healthy donors. The PCR was carried out with 60 Vbeta primers and 13 Jbeta primers. Sequencing used immunoSEQ multiplex PCR; TCRdb keeps in-frame clones, though not all of them. The sample has fewer than 140,000 clones, around 70% seen once. Material: PBMCs. The receptor source for this set is a boy younger than 18 in good health and CMV-seronegative.

CDR3 protein: CASSSLTGTANTIYF. In DNA form, the CDR3 reads TGTGCCAGCAGTTCCCTGACAGGAACCGCAAACACCATATATTTT. This rearrangement joins TRBV28 to TRBJ1-3; possibly TRBD1 for D (6 bases). The CDR3 totals 15 residues. With 4 bases removed from V and 6 bases from J, the gap between germline ends came to 16 bases. CDR1 and CDR2 from the germline V gene are MDHEN and SYDVKM. Full variable domain (rest looked up from reference TRBV28 and TRBJ1-3): DVKVTQSSRYLVKRTGEKVFLECVQDMDHENMFWYRQDPGLGLRLIYFSYDVKMKEKGDIPEGYSVSREKKERFSLILESASTNQTSMYLCASSSLTGTANTIYFGEGSWLTVV.

The J gene is TRBJ2-3, the V gene TRBV27; D unresolved. CDR1 is MNHEY and CDR2 is SMNVEV in the germline V gene (reference sequence). Between the trimmed V and J ends, which lost 10 bases and 3 bases, there was a span of 14 bases. The CDR3 extends over 13 amino acids. The chain's CDR3 is CATFRVGTDTQYF. The CDR3 DNA sequence: TGTGCCACTTTCCGGGTTGGTACAGATACGCAGTATTTT.

This chain links TRBV6-5 with TRBJ1-3, with D tentatively TRBD1 (5 bases). V gave up 8 bases and J gave up 8 bases, with 10 bases separating them. Germline CDR1 MNHEY, CDR2 SVGAGI. The CDR3 runs to 11 residues. Here the CDR3 reads CASERGDTIYF. CDR3 bases: TGTGCCAGCGAGCGGGGGGACACCATATATTTT.

This rearrangement joins TRBV7-8 to TRBJ2-7, with 11 nucleotides matching TRBD2. This CDR3 is built from 17 residues. Germline loops: CDR1 SGHVS, CDR2 FQNEAQ. V was clipped by 5 bases and J by 2 bases; unmatched bases: 11. Written as DNA, the CDR3 is TGTGCCAGCAGCCATACGAGAGGTAGCGGGAGGGCCTACGAGCAGTACTTC. Its protein product is CASSHTRGSGRAYEQYF.

The chain is built from TRBV9 and TRBJ2-5, with TRBD2 as a possible D gene (6 bases). Trimming cost V 4 bases and J 6 bases, with 16 bases left between them. There are 14 residues in the CDR3. CDR1 is SGDLS, CDR2 YYNGEE, per germline. Here the CDR3 reads CASSPRLEGKTQYF. The CDR3 DNA reads TGTGCCAGCAGCCCCCGACTAGAGGGGAAGACCCAGTACTTC.

The rearrangement joins TRBV19 to TRBJ1-5, with a weak D call TRBD1 (6 bases). Trimming pared 4 bases from V and 4 bases from J, leaving 11 bases between. From germline, CDR1 is LNHDA and CDR2 SQIVND (reference sequence). The CDR3 extends over 14 amino acids. The CDR3 is CASSRGQINQPQHF. The CDR3 DNA reads as TGTGCCAGTAGTAGAGGACAGATTAATCAGCCCCAGCATTTT.

Regarding this clone: The junction and the germline gene differ at one end; a read error may be behind it. The chain is built from TRBV4-1 and TRBJ2-3; TRBD2 matches at 7 bases. Germline-derived CDR1 and CDR2 are MGHRA and YSYEKL. The CDR3 is 14 residues long. CDR3 bases: TGCGCCAGCAGCCTTCAGCGGGGCACGGATACGCAGTATTTT. As protein: CASSLQRGTDTQYF.

The rearrangement uses TRBV5-6 and TRBJ1-4; D is undetermined. Germline CDR1 SGHDT, CDR2 YYEEEE. V lost 4 bases, J lost 8 bases, and 15 bases lay in between. The CDR3 loop spans 14 amino acids. The CDR3 coding sequence is TGTGCCAGCAGCCGGAGGGTAACACGGGAAAAACTGTTTTTT. This translates into CASSRRVTREKLFF.

The CDR3 loop reads CASSSANTGELFF. The CDR3 DNA follows: TGTGCCAGCAGCTCGGCGAACACCGGGGAGCTGTTTTTT. The chain uses TRBV7-3 and TRBJ2-2; D ambiguous. This CDR3 contains 13 residues. Germline V CDR1 and CDR2: SGHTA, FQGTGA. Trimming took off 4 bases at V and 0 bases at J, with 3 bases between the two ends.

This sequence joins TRBV27 and TRBJ2-7; 7 bases align to TRBD1. The CDR3 is 14 amino acids. After removal of 5 bases from V and 3 bases from J, the junction contained 7 bases not matched to a gene. Germline-derived CDR1 and CDR2 are MNHEY and SMNVEV (reference sequence). In DNA, the CDR3 is TGTGCCAGCAGTCCATACAGGGGCCACTACGAGCAGTACTTC. Amino acid sequence: CASSPYRGHYEQYF.

The J gene is TRBJ2-1, the V gene TRBV4-3; D might be TRBD1 (6 bases). CDR3 length: 16 residues. V dropped 2 bases and J dropped 2 bases, with 13 bases sitting between them. Per the germline V gene, CDR1 is LGHNA and CDR2 is YSLEER. The CDR3 DNA is TGCGCCAGCAGCCAAATCCGAGGGGGAGCCTACAATGAGCAGTTCTTC. It encodes CASSQIRGGAYNEQFF.

This chain links TRBV30 with TRBJ2-7; D might be TRBD1 (7 bases). Germline V gene lookup returns CDR1 GTSNPN and CDR2 SVGIG (reference sequence). V gave up 0 bases and J gave up 4 bases, with 16 bases separating them. The CDR3 length is 15 residues. The CDR3 nucleotides read TGTGCCTGGAGTGTGACAGGGAGAGGGAGGTACGAGCAGTACTTC. Its protein product is CAWSVTGRGRYEQYF.

The rearrangement uses TRBV6-6 and TRBJ1-1; TRBD1 matches 7 bases. This CDR3 is built from 15 residues. The germline CDR1 and CDR2 sequences are MNHNY and SVGAGI (reference sequence). Losses at the gene ends were 2 bases for V and 11 bases for J; bases not matched to a gene: 14. CDR3: CASSYDWGQRVRAFF. CDR3 bases: TGTGCCAGCAGTTACGATTGGGGACAGCGAGTTCGGGCTTTCTTT.

This clone is a singleton in its sample. This sequence joins TRBV19 and TRBJ2-5; D uncertain. Germline V gene data show CDR1 as LNHDA and CDR2 as SQIVND (reference sequence). CDR3 length equals 15 residues. Trimming took 5 bases from V and 2 from J, leaving 15 bases between them. The CDR3 DNA reads TGTGCCAGTAGTCCCCACCCCTGGCAGCAAGAGACCCAGTACTTC. Amino acids: CASSPHPWQQETQYF.

V usage is TRBV25-1 and J usage is TRBJ2-3; 14 bases are shared with TRBD2. Losses at the gene ends were 5 bases for V and 3 bases for J; bases not matched to a gene: 4. Germline V lookup: CDR1 MGHDK, CDR2 SYGVNS. The CDR3 runs 16 residues. In nucleotides, the CDR3 is TGTGCCAGCAGTTGGACTAGCGGGAGGTCGACAGATACGCAGTATTTT. Encoded protein: CASSWTSGRSTDTQYF.

V is TRBV5-1 and J is TRBJ1-2; 9 nucleotides agree with TRBD1. The CDR3 runs to 14 residues. V lost 3 bases, J lost 7 bases, and 7 bases stayed unmatched. Germline assignment: CDR1 SGHRS and CDR2 YFSETQ. The CDR3 nucleotides read TGCGCCAGCAGCTCAGGACAGGGGAACGGTGGCTACACCTTC. Its translation is CASSSGQGNGGYTF.